This T cell receptor (beta chain) is from a study of T cell changes during pregnancy in multiple sclerosis. The table came from immunoSEQ multiplex PCR; TCRdb's copy has only in-frame clones and leaves some out. The sample lists tens of thousands of clones, about nine tenths occurring once. The germline CDR1 and CDR2 sequences are MGHDK and SYGVNS. The germline V and J ends were trimmed by 3 bases and 7 bases, with 7 bases remaining between them. The CDR3 totals 12 residues. This clone appeared a single time. The gene calls are TRBV25-1 and TRBJ2-1; D not certain. The clonotype originates from a female donor with multiple sclerosis, enrolled in a pregnancy study. The source material was peripheral blood, sampled in the first trimester of pregnancy. The CDR3 coding sequence is TGTGCCAGCAGTGACCTATCGAATGAGCAGTTCTTC. It is translated as CASSDLSNEQFF.